This T cell receptor beta chain was recovered during a study of blood T cell repertoires in COVID-19. This table comes from immunoSEQ multiplex PCR, and its TCRdb copy is limited to in-frame clones, with some not included. The sample lists 70,000 or so clones, around 89% occurring once. The V end was cut by 6 bases, the J end by 4 bases, with 8 bases between. Per the germline V gene, CDR1 is SGHRS and CDR2 is YFSETQ. This CDR3 contains 13 residues. The sample taken for sequencing was peripheral blood. The genes are TRBV5-1 and TRBJ2-6; no clear D. This clonotype was sampled from a human donor in a cohort sampled during active COVID-19. The DNA for the CDR3 is TGCGCCAGCACAAGCACCGGGGCCAACGTCCTGACTTTC. This gives the protein CASTSTGANVLTF.